This TCR beta chain derives from a study of blood T cell repertoires in COVID-19. Study-level background: Researchers got acute and convalescent COVID-19 samples from the United States, Italy and Spain. PBMCs, B-cell-depleted T cells, or T cells provided the cDNA or gDNA that made up the material.

V was cut by 3 bases and J by 7 bases, with 13 bases left in between. The CDR3 runs to 15 residues. Germline V gene data show CDR1 as MNHNS and CDR2 as SASEGT. Original processing methods: Reference gene primers were amplified, and this amplification served to estimate nucleated cell counts. Method: immunoSEQ multiplex PCR; TCRdb's copy keeps in-frame clones and lacks some. That table gives V, J and clone size, and the DNA gave D and trimming. The sample holds about 140,000 clones, 70% to 80% seen once. The sample comprised peripheral blood. The chain uses TRBV6-1 and TRBJ1-6; D may be TRBD1 (5 bases). The receptor was isolated from a woman at least 80 years old with active or convalescent COVID-19. The CDR3 loop reads CASSEFAGSNSPLHF. The CDR3 DNA reads TGTGCCAGCAGTGAGTTTGCAGGGTCAAATTCACCCCTCCACTTT.